Included here is one T cell receptor beta chain sequence, with context. TCR beta VDJ and CDR3 were profiled, and genomic DNA was the template. MiXCR, applied by TCRdb to the reads, yields one record per CDR3 protein. The sample includes under 350,000 distinct CDR3 sequences, roughly 61% of them seen just once. This entry is derived from a study of CD8+CD57+ T cells in acquired aplastic anemia. The CDR3 loop spans 13 amino acids. Germline V gives CDR1 MRHNA, CDR2 SNTAGT. V shed 2 bases and J shed 10 bases, with 11 bases lying between them. Previously, flow cytometry had revealed CD8+CD57+ cell expansion in the patients chosen for sequencing.

The TCR originated in a human donor with aplastic anemia. The chain uses TRBV6-4 and TRBJ1-4; D perhaps matches TRBD1 (5 bases). The sample was sorted CD4+, CD8+, or CD8+CD57+ T cells (not recorded which) from PBMCs. CDR3 nucleotide sequence: TGTGCCAGCAGTGACCCTGCGCAGGGAAAACTGTTTTTT. Its protein product is CASSDPAQGKLFF.